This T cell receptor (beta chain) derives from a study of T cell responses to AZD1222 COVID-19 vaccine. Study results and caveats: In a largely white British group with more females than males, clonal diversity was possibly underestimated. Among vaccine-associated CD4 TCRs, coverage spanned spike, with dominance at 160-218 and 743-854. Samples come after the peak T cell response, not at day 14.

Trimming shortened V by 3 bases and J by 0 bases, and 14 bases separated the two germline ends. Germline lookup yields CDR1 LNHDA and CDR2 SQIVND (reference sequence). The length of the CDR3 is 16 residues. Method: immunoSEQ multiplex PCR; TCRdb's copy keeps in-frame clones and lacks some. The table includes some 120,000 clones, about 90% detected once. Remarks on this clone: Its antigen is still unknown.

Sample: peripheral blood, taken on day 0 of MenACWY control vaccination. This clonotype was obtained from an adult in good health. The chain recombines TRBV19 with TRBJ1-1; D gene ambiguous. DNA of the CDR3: TGTGCCAGTAGTATTGGGCAGCTGAGCATGAACACTGAAGCTTTCTTT. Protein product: CASSIGQLSMNTEAFF. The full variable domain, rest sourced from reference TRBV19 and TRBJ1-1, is DGGITQSPKYLFRKEGQNVTLSCEQNLNHDAMYWYRQDPGQGLRLIYYSQIVNDFQKGDIAEGYSVSREKKESFPLTVTSAQKNPTAFYLCASSIGQLSMNTEAFFGQGTRLTVV.